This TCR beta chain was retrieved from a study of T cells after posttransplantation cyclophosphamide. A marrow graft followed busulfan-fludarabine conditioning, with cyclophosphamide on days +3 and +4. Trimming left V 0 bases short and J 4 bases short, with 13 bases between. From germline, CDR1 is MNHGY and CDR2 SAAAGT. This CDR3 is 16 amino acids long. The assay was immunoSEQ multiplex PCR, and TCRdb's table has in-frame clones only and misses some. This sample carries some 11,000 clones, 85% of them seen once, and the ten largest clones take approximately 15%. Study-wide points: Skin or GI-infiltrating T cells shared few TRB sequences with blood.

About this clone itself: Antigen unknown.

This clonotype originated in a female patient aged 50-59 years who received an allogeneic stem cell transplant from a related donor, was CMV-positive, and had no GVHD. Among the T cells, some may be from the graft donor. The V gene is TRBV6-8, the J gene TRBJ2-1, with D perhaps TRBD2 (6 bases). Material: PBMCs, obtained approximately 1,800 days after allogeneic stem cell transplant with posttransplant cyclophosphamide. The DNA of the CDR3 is TGTGCCAGCAGTTACTCGGTTCCTAGCGAGTACAATGAGCAGTTCTTC. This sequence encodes CASSYSVPSEYNEQFF.